The TCR beta chain under discussion was sequenced for a study of T cell responses to AZD1222 COVID-19 vaccine. Assay: immunoSEQ multiplex PCR; the TCRdb copy retains only in-frame clones and omits some. Counted here are about 79,000 clones, about 84% occurring once; the ten biggest clones make up about 20%. General study results and limits: The reported proportion of spike-specific TCRs targeting unmutated variant regions was nearly half. Donors were chiefly white British, with a greater number of females, and clonal diversity was perhaps underestimated.

Only one count was recorded for this clone. Its antigen is as yet unknown. The input for sequencing was peripheral blood, taken on day 0 of AZD1222 vaccination. The TCR comes from an adult in good health.

The CDR3 spells CASSQGRKRTGELFF. The DNA of the CDR3 is TGTGCCAGCAGCCAAGGAAGGAAACGGACCGGGGAGCTGTTTTTT. The rearrangement links TRBV3-1 (or the pseudogene TRBV3-2) to TRBJ2-2; D gene ambiguous. This CDR3 region has 15 residues. CDR1 is LGHDT and CDR2 is YNNKEL in the germline V gene (reference sequence). The V end was cut by 1 base, the J end by 5 bases, with 11 bases between.